Shown below are 19 T cell receptor beta chains from a single sample sequenced in a study of chemoradiotherapy in HPV16-positive cancers. Profiling relied on immunoSEQ multiplex PCR, and the TCRdb table lists in-frame clones only, not all of them. The repertoire has over 35,000 clones, more than 75% of them found once; the top ten carry under 5.5%. The sequencing used blood, collected from a patient who underwent chemoradiotherapy. These receptors were obtained from a human donor with HPV-associated anogenital cancer.

V is TRBV2 and J is TRBJ1-4; a weak D match, TRBD1 (5 bases). V lost 6 bases and J lost 5, with 13 bases in between. The V gene's germline CDR1 is SNHLY and CDR2 FYNNEI. The CDR3 contains 14 residues. The CDR3 is CASRQDSNNEKLFF. The CDR3 coding sequence is TGTGCCAGCAGACAAGACAGTAACAATGAAAAACTGTTTTTT.

This clone turned up a few times. The chain is built from TRBV7-8 and TRBJ1-2; possibly TRBD1 for D (6 bases). Germline V CDR1 and CDR2: SGHVS, FQNEAQ. V was cut by 5 bases and J by 5 bases, with 12 bases left in between. CDR3 length: 13 amino acids. As DNA, the CDR3 is TGTGCCAGCAGCACGACAGGCGGATATGGCTACACCTTC. Its translation is CASSTTGGYGYTF.

The V and J genes are TRBV29-1 and TRBJ2-3, with 8 bases matching TRBD1. CDR1 is SQVTM and CDR2 is ANQGSEA in the germline V gene. The J segment lost 6 bases and the V segment lost 7 bases, leaving 12 bases of the junction unmatched. The length of the CDR3 is 14 residues. The CDR3, as DNA: TGCAGCGGTACTGGGGCAGGGGGCGCTGATACGCAGTATTTT. As protein: CSGTGAGGADTQYF.

This clone has only one observation. The rearrangement links TRBV13 to TRBJ2-3; 10 bases map to TRBD2. The CDR3 loop spans 15 amino acids. Per the germline V gene, CDR1 is PRHDT and CDR2 is FYEKMQ (reference sequence). Trimming cost V 3 bases and J 4 bases; bases outside gene matches: 4. The CDR3 loop reads CASSLRLAGADTQYF. In DNA, the CDR3 is TGTGCCAGCAGCTTGAGGCTAGCGGGGGCAGATACGCAGTATTTT.

This chain joins TRBV29-1 and TRBJ2-5, with 9 bases aligning to TRBD2. V shed 7 bases and J 8 bases; nucleotides not matched to a gene: 14. The CDR3 has 14 residues. Germline V gives CDR1 SQVTM, CDR2 ANQGSEA. The CDR3 is CSARPGGGAGTQYF. In DNA form, the CDR3 reads TGCAGCGCCCGCCCGGGCGGGGGGGCCGGAACCCAGTACTTC.

The genes are TRBV5-1 and TRBJ1-3; a weak D match, TRBD1 (6 bases). There are 15 residues in the CDR3. V was trimmed by 1 base and J by 4 bases, leaving 12 bases between them. Germline CDR1 SGHRS, CDR2 YFSETQ. The CDR3 DNA is TGCGCCAGCAGCTTGTACCCAGGGGCCGGAAACACCATATATTTT. The encoded protein is CASSLYPGAGNTIYF.

V gene TRBV7-6 combines with J gene TRBJ1-1, with D possibly TRBD1 on 5 matching bases. Germline V lookup: CDR1 SGHVS, CDR2 FNYEAQ. Trimming removed 6 bases from V and 4 bases from J, with 12 bases in between. The CDR3 spans 13 residues. CDR3 sequence: CASSQARGTEAFF. The CDR3 nucleotides are TGTGCCAGCAGTCAGGCTAGGGGCACTGAAGCTTTCTTT.

The V call is TRBV6-1, the J call TRBJ2-7; D assignment may be TRBD1 or TRBD2 (5 bases each). The CDR3 totals 15 residues. Germline V gene data show CDR1 as MNHNS and CDR2 as SASEGT. Trimming took off 0 bases at V and 4 bases at J, with 13 bases between the two ends. As DNA, the CDR3 is TGTGCCAGCAGTGAAGCAGGGACGGACGTTTACGAGCAGTACTTC. It yields the protein CASSEAGTDVYEQYF.

This chain joins TRBV7-3 and TRBJ1-2, with 7 positions matching TRBD1. The CDR3 contains 16 residues. The V gene's germline CDR1 is SGHTA and CDR2 FQGTGA. With 5 bases clipped from V and 0 bases from J, the junction kept 9 bases outside the gene matches. This CDR3 is CASSIDGTATNYGYTF. The DNA of the CDR3 is TGTGCCAGCAGCATAGACGGGACAGCCACTAACTATGGCTACACCTTC. The whole variable domain, remainder taken from reference TRBV7-3 and TRBJ1-2, is GAGVSQTPSNKVTEKGKYVELRCDPISGHTALYWYRQSLGQGPEFLIYFQGTGAADDSGLPNDRFFAVRPEGSVSTLKIQRTERGDSAVYLCASSIDGTATNYGYTFGSGTRLTVV.

This clone was found once. The chain employs TRBV5-1 and TRBJ1-1; D possibly corresponds to TRBD1 (5 bases). Trimming shortened V by 3 bases and J by 8 bases, and 17 bases separated the two germline ends. The CDR3 runs to 14 residues. Per the germline V gene, CDR1 is SGHRS and CDR2 is YFSETQ. CDR3 protein: CASSWGGGESEAFF. As DNA, the CDR3 is TGCGCCAGCAGCTGGGGTGGGGGGGAATCCGAAGCTTTCTTT.

This clone has just one count. V usage is TRBV4-3 and J usage is TRBJ1-2; 7 nucleotides match TRBD1. The CDR3 extends over 18 amino acids. Germline V gene sequence: CDR1 LGHNA, CDR2 YSLEER. The V gene end was trimmed by 0 bases and the J gene end by 3 bases; junction bases not matched to a gene: 13. CDR3 nucleotide sequence: TGCGCCAGCAGCCAAGATTGGGGACAGTTTCCGCTGGACTATGGCTACACCTTC. Amino acid sequence: CASSQDWGQFPLDYGYTF.

The chain couples TRBV5-1 to TRBJ1-1; maybe TRBD1 (5 bases). V dropped 4 bases and J dropped 2 bases, with 15 bases sitting between them. This CDR3 comprises 15 residues. Germline loops: CDR1 SGHRS, CDR2 YFSETQ. CDR3 DNA sequence: TGCGCCAGCAGCAGGGGTGTCCAATCTAACACTGAAGCTTTCTTT. This gives the protein CASSRGVQSNTEAFF.

A few counts support this clone. The rearrangement links TRBV4-1 to TRBJ1-2; tentative D call: TRBD1 (6 bases). This CDR3 comprises 13 residues. V gave up 5 bases and J gave up 6 bases, with 13 bases separating them. Germline values: CDR1 MGHRA, CDR2 YSYEKL. CDR3 bases: TGCGCCAGCAGCACGACAGGTGGCGATGGCTACACCTTC. Its protein is CASSTTGGDGYTF.

The V and J genes are TRBV18 and TRBJ2-7; 7 nucleotides agree with TRBD1. With V trimmed by 3 bases and J by 1 base, 9 bases remained unmatched. Germline V gene lookup returns CDR1 KGHSH and CDR2 LQKENI. CDR3 length: 16 residues. CDR3 amino acids: CASSPATGSTSYEQYF. CDR3 nucleotides: TGTGCCAGCTCACCTGCGACAGGGTCGACATCCTACGAGCAGTACTTC.

The rearrangement joins TRBV10-3 to TRBJ1-4; D call uncertain. Germline V gene sequence: CDR1 ENHRY, CDR2 SYGVKD. V was pared by 10 bases and J by 3 bases, with 18 bases between. The CDR3 totals 15 residues. The CDR3 reads CATSGAALANEKLFF. The CDR3 DNA reads TGTGCCACCTCGGGTGCAGCGTTAGCTAATGAAAAACTGTTTTTT.

The V gene is TRBV5-1, the J gene TRBJ2-5, with 12 bases matching TRBD2. The CDR3 extends over 16 amino acids. With 0 bases clipped from V and 4 bases from J, the junction kept 4 bases outside the gene matches. Germline V gene lookup returns CDR1 SGHRS and CDR2 YFSETQ. Here the CDR3 DNA reads TGCGCCAGCAGCTTGGGACTAGCGGGGGCGGGAGAGACCCAGTACTTC. Its translation is CASSLGLAGAGETQYF.

This clone was found a few times. The chain carries TRBV6-6 and TRBJ1-1; 8 bases align to TRBD1. J lost 13 bases, V lost 2 bases, and 9 bases had no gene match. The CDR3 runs to 13 residues. Germline lookup yields CDR1 MNHNY and CDR2 SVGAGI (reference sequence). The CDR3 DNA reads as TGTGCCAGCAGTTACGGGGACAGGTCTCGTGGTTTCTTT. Its protein product is CASSYGDRSRGFF.

V usage is TRBV7-2 and J usage is TRBJ1-2, with TRBD1 matching 8 bases. Trimming took 1 base from V and 2 from J; bases not matched to a gene: 12. Germline V gives CDR1 SGHTA, CDR2 FQGNSA. The CDR3 contains 18 residues. In DNA form, the CDR3 reads TGTGCCAGCAGCTTAGATCCGCGCGACAGGGGCGGAAACTATGGCTACACCTTC. Its protein product is CASSLDPRDRGGNYGYTF.

This clone was seen a few times. The gene calls are TRBV6-1 and TRBJ2-3; TRBD1 matches 8 bases. The junction had 10 bases not matched to a gene; V was cut back by 5 bases and J by 6 bases. This CDR3 contains 15 residues. Germline assignment: CDR1 MNHNS and CDR2 SASEGT. The CDR3 DNA is TGTGCCAGCAGTCCCTACGGGACAGGAGGGGATACGCAGTATTTT. Translated: CASSPYGTGGDTQYF.